This T cell receptor beta chain is from a study of T cells in tumors after PD-1 blockade. Tumor or blood genomic DNA was sequenced, with inputs of roughly 600 ng to 6,004 ng. V lost 7 bases, J lost 1 base, and 17 bases lay in between. This CDR3 is built from 15 residues. Germline-derived CDR1 and CDR2 are SGHNT and YYREEE (reference sequence). Sequencing was performed with immunoSEQ multiplex PCR; in TCRdb, only in-frame clones are kept and a portion is missing. This table has 60,000 to 75,000 clones, around 74% appearing once. The sequence was obtained from a human donor with basal cell carcinoma. The chain couples TRBV5-4 to TRBJ1-1; a possible D gene is TRBD1 (6 bases). The source was PBMCs, collected after anti-PD-1 treatment. DNA for the CDR3: TGTGCCAGCCTCAAAACAGGGATCACGAACACTGAAGCTTTCTTT. Residues: CASLKTGITNTEAFF.